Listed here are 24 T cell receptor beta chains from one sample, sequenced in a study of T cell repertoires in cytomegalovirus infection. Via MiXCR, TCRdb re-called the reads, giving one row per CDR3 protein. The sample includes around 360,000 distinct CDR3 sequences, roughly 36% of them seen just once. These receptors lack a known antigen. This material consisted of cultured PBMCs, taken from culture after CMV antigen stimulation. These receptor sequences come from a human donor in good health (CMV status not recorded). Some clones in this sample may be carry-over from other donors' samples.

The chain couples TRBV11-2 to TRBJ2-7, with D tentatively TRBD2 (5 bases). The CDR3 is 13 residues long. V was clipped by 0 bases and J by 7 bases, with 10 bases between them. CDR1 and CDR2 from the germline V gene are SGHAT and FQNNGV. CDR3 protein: CASSLEGRGEQYV. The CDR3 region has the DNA TGTGCCAGCAGCTTAGAGGGCCGGGGAGAGCAGTACGTC.

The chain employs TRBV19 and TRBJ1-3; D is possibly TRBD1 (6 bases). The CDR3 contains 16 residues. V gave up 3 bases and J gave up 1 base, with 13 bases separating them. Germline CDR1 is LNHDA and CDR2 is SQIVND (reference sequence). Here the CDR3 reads CASSMRTASSGNTIYF. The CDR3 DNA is TGTGCCAGTAGTATGAGGACAGCTAGTTCTGGAAACACCATATATTTT.

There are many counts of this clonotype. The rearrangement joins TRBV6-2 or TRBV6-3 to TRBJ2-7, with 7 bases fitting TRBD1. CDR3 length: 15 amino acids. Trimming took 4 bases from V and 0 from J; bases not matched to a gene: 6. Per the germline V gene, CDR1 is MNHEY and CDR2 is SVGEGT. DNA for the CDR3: TGTGCCAGCAGTTCTCGAGGGGGCATCTCCTACGAGCAGTACTTC. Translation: CASSSRGGISYEQYF.

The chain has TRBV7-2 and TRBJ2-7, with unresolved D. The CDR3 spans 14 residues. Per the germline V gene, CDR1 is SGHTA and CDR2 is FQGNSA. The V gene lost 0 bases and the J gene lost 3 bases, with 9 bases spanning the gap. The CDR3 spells CASSLAVADYEQYF. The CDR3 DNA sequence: TGTGCCAGCAGCTTAGCTGTGGCTGACTACGAGCAGTACTTC.

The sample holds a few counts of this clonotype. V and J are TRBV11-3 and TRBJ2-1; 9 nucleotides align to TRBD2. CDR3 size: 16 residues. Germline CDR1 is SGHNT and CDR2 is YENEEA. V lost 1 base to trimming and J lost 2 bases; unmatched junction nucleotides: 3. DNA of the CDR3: TGTGCCAGCAGCTTAGTAGCTAGCGGGACCTACAATGAGCAGTTCTTC. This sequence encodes CASSLVASGTYNEQFF.

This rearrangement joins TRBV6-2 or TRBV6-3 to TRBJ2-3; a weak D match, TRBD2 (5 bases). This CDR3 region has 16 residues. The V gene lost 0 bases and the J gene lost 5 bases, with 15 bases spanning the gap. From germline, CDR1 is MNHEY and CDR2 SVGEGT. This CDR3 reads CASSYSKTPRGDTQYF. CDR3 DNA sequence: TGTGCCAGCAGTTACTCGAAGACCCCCCGGGGAGATACGCAGTATTTT.

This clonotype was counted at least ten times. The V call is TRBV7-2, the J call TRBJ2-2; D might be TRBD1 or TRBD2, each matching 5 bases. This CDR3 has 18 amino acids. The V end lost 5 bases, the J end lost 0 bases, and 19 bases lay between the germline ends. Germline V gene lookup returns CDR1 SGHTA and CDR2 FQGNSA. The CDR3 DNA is TGTGCCAGCAGCCCAGCAATGGGGGTCGGCGCGAACACCGGGGAGCTGTTTTTT. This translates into CASSPAMGVGANTGELFF.

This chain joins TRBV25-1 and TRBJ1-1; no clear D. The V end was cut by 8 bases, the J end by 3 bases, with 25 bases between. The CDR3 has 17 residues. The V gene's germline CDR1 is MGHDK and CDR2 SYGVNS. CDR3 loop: CASRSEVPSVRYTEAFF. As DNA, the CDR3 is TGTGCCAGCCGGAGCGAGGTCCCTTCTGTGCGGTACACTGAAGCTTTCTTT.

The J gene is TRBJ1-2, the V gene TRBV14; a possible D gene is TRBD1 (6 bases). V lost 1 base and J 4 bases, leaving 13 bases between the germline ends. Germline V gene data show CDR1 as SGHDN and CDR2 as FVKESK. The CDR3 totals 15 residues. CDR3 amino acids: CASSQGGGVFYGYTF. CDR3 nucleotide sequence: TGTGCCAGCAGCCAAGGAGGGGGAGTCTTCTATGGCTACACCTTC.

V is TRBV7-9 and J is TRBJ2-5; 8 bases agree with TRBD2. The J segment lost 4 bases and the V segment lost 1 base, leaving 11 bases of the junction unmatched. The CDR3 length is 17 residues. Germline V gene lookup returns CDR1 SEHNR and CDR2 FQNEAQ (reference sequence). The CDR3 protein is CASSLDPWREVSETQYF. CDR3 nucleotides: TGTGCCAGCAGCTTAGATCCTTGGCGGGAGGTATCAGAGACCCAGTACTTC.

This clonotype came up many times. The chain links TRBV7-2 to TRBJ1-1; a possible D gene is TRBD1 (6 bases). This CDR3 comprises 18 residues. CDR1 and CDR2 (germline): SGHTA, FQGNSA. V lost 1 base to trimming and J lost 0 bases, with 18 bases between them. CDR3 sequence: CASSLVIWDGGLNTEAFF. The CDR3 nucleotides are TGTGCCAGCAGCTTAGTTATTTGGGACGGGGGGCTGAACACTGAAGCTTTCTTT.

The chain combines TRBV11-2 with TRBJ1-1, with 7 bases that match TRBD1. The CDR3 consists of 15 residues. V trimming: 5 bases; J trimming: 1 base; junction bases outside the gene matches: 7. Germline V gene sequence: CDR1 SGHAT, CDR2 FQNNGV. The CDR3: CASSQIWTGNTEAFF. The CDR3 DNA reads TGTGCCAGCAGCCAAATATGGACAGGGAACACTGAAGCTTTCTTT.

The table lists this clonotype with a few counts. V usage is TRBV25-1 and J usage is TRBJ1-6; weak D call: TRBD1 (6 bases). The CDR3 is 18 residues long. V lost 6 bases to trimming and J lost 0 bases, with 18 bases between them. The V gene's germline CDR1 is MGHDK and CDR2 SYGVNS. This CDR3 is CASSRAGAESSYNSPLHF. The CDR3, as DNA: TGTGCCAGCAGCAGGGCAGGGGCTGAAAGCTCCTATAATTCACCCCTCCACTTT. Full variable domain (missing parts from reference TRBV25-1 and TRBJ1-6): EADIYQTPRYLVIGTGKKITLECSQTMGHDKMYWYQQDPGMELHLIHYSYGVNSTEKGDLSSESTVSRIRTEHFPLTLESARPSHTSQYLCASSRAGAESSYNSPLHFGNGTRLTVT.

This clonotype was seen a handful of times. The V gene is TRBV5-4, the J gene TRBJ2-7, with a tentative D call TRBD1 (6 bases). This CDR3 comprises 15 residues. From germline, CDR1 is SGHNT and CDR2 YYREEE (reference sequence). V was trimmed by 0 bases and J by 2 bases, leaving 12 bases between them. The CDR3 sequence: CASSLGTAPTYEQYF. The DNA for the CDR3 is TGTGCCAGCAGCTTGGGGACAGCGCCCACCTACGAGCAGTACTTC.

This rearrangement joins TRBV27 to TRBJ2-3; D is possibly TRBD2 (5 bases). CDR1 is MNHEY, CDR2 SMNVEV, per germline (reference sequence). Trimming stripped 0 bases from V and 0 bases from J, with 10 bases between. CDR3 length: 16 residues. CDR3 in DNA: TGTGCCAGCAGTTTATCCAGCGGACCTAGCACAGATACGCAGTATTTT. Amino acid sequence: CASSLSSGPSTDTQYF.

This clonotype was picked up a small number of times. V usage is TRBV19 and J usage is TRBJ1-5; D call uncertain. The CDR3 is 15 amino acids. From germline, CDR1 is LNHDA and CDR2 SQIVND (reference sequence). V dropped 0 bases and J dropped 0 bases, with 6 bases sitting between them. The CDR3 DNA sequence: TGTGCCAGTAGTATAGACGAATATAGCAATCAGCCCCAGCATTTT. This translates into CASSIDEYSNQPQHF. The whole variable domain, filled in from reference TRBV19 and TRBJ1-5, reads DGGITQSPKYLFRKEGQNVTLSCEQNLNHDAMYWYRQDPGQGLRLIYYSQIVNDFQKGDIAEGYSVSREKKESFPLTVTSAQKNPTAFYLCASSIDEYSNQPQHFGDGTRLSIL.

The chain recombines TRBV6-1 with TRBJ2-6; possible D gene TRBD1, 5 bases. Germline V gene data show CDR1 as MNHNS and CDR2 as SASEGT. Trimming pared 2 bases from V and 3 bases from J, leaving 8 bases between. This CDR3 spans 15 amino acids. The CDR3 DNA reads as TGTGCCAGCAGTGAATCAGGGTTTGGGGCCAACGTCCTGACTTTC. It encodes CASSESGFGANVLTF.

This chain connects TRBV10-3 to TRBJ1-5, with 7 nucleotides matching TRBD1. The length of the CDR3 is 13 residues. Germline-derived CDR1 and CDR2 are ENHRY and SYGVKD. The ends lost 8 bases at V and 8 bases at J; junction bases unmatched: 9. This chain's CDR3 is CAIARGGREPQHF. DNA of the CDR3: TGTGCCATCGCGAGAGGGGGCCGTGAGCCCCAGCATTTT.

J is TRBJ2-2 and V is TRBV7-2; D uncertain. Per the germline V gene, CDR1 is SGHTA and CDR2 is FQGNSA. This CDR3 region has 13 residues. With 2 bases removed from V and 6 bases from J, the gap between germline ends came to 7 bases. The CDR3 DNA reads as TGTGCCAGCAGCTTATCATGGCCCGGGGAGCTGTTTTTT. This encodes CASSLSWPGELFF. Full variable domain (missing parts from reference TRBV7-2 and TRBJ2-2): GAGVSQSPSNKVTEKGKDVELRCDPISGHTALYWYRQSLGQGLEFLIYFQGNSAPDKSGLPSDRFSAERTGGSVSTLTIQRTQQEDSAVYLCASSLSWPGELFFGEGSRLTVL.

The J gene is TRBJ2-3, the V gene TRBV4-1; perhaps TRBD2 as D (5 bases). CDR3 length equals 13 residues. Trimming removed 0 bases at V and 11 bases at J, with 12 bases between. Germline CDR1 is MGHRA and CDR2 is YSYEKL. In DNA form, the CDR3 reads TGCGCCAGCAGCCAAGATTCACGGGATTGGCAGTATTTT. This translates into CASSQDSRDWQYF.

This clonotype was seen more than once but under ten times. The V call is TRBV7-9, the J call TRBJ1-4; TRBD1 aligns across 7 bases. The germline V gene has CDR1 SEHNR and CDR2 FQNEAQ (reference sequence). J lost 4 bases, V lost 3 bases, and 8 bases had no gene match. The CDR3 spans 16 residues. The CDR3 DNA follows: TGTGCCAGCAGCTTCGGACAGGCCTTCCTTAATGAAAAACTGTTTTTT. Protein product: CASSFGQAFLNEKLFF. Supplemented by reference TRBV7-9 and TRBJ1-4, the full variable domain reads DTGVSQNPRHKITKRGQNVTFRCDPISEHNRLYWYRQTLGQGPEFLTYFQNEAQLEKSRLLSDRFSAERPKGSFSTLEIQRTEQGDSAMYLCASSFGQAFLNEKLFFGSGTQLSVL.

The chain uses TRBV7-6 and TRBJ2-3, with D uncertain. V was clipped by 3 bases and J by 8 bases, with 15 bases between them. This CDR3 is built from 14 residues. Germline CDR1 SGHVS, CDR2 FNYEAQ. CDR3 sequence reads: CASSFGPEASTQYF. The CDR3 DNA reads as TGTGCCAGCAGCTTTGGCCCTGAGGCCAGTACGCAGTATTTT.

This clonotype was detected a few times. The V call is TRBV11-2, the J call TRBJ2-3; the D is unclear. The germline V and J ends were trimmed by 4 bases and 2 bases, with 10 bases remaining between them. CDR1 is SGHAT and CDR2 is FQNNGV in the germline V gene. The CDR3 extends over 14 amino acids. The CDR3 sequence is CASSSYQITDTQYF. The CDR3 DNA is TGTGCCAGCAGCTCCTACCAGATCACAGATACGCAGTATTTT.

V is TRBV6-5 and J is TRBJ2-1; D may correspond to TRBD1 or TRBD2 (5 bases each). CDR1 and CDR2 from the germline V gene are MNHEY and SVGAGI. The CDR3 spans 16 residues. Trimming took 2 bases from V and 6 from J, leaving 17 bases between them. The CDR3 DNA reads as TGTGCCAGCAGTTACACGTCCGGGACCACGGGCAATGAGCAGTTCTTC. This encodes CASSYTSGTTGNEQFF.